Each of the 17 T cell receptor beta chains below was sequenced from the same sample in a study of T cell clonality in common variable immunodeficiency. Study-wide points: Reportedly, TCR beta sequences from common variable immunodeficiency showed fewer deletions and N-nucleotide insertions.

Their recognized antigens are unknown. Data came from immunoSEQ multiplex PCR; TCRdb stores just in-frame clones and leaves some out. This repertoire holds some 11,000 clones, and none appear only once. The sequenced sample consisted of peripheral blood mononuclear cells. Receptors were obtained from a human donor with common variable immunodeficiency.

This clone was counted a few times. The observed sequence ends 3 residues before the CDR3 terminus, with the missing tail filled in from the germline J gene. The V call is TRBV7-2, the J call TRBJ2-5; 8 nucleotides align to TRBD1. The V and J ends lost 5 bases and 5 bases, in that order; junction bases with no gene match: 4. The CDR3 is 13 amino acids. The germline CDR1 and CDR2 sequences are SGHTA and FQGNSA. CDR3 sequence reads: CASSPGGAETQYF. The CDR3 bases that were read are TGTGCCAGCAGCCCAGGGGGCGCGGAGACC.

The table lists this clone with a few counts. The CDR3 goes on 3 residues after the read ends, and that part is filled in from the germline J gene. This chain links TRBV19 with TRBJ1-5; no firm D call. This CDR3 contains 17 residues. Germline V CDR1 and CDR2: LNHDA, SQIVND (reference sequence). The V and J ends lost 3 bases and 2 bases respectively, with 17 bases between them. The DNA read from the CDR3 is TGTGCCAGTAGTATGTACCGGGGTCCCGGGGGCAATCAGCCC. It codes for CASSMYRGPGGNQP. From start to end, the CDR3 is CASSMYRGPGGNQPQHF.

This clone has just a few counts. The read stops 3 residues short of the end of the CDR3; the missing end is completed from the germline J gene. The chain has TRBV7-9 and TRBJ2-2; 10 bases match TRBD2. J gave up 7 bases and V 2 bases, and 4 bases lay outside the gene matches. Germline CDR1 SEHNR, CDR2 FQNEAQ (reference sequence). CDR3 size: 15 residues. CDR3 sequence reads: CASSLLTSGHGELFF. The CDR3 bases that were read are TGTGCCAGCAGCTTATTGACTAGCGGGCACGGGGAG. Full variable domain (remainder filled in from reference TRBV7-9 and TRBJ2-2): DTGVSQNPRHKITKRGQNVTFRCDPISEHNRLYWYRQTLGQGPEFLTYFQNEAQLEKSRLLSDRFSAERPKGSFSTLEIQRTEQGDSAMYLCASSLLTSGHGELFFGEGSRLTVL.

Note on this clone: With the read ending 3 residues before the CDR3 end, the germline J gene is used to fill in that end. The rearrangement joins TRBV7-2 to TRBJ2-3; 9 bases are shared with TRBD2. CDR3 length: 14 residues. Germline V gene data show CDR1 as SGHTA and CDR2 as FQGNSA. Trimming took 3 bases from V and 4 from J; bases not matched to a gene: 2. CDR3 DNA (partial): TGTGCCAGCAGCTTCGCGGGGGGGCCAGATACG. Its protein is CASSFAGGPDT. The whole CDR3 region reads CASSFAGGPDTQYF.

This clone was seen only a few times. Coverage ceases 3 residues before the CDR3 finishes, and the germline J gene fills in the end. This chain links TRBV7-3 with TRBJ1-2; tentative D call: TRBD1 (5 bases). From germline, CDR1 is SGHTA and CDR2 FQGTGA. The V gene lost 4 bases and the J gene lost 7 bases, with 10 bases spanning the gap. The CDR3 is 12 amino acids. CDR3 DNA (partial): TGTGCCAGCAGCTCAGGGAAACGTGGC. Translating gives CASSSGKRG. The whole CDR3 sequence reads CASSSGKRGYTF.

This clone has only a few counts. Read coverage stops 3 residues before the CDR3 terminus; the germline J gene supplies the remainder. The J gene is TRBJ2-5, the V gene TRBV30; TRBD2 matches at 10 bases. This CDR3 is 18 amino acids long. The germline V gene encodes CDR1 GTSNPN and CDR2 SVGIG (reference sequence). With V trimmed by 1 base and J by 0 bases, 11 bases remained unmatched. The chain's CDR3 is CAWSASLAGAQYQETQYF. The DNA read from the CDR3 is TGTGCCTGGAGTGCCTCCCTAGCGGGGGCCCAGTACCAAGAGACC.

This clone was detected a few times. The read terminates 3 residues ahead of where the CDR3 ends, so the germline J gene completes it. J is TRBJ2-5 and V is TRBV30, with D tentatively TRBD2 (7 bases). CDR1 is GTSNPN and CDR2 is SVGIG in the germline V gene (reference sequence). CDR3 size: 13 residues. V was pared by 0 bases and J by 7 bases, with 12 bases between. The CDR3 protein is CAWSVRGGGTQYF. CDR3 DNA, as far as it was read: TGTGCCTGGAGTGTTCGAGGGGGGGGGACC.

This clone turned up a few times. This chain's CDR3 is CASSLRLAGAGDTQYF. The sequenced part of the CDR3 DNA is TGTGCCAGCAGCCTCCGACTAGCGGGGGCGGGAGATACG. The chain joins TRBV7-6 to TRBJ2-3, with 12 bases matching TRBD2. The CDR3 end is not reached by the read, which stops 3 residues before it; the germline J gene fills it in. Germline CDR1 SGHVS, CDR2 FNYEAQ. V was clipped by 5 bases and J by 5 bases; unmatched bases: 8. The CDR3 runs 16 residues.

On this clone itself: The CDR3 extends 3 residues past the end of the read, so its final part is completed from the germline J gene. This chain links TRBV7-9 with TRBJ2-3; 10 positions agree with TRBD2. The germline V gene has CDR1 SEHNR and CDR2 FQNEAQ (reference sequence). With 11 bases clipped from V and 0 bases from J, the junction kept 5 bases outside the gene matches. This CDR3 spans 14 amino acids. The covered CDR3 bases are TGTGCCGGTTCTAGCGGGGGTAGCACAGATACG. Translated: CAGSSGGSTDT. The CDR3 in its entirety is CAGSSGGSTDTQYF. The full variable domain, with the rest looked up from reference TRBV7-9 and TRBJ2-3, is DTGVSQNPRHKITKRGQNVTFRCDPISEHNRLYWYRQTLGQGPEFLTYFQNEAQLEKSRLLSDRFSAERPKGSFSTLEIQRTEQGDSAMYLCAGSSGGSTDTQYFGPGTRLTVL.

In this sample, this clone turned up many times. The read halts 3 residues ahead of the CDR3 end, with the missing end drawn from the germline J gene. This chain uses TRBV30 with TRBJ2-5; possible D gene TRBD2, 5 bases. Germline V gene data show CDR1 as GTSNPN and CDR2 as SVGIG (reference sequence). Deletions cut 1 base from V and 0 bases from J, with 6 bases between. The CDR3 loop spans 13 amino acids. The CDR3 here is CAWSAGYQETQYF. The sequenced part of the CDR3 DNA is TGTGCCTGGAGTGCGGGGTACCAAGAGACC. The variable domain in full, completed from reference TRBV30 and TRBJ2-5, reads SQTIHQWPATLVQPVGSPLSLECTVEGTSNPNLYWYRQAAGRGLQLLFYSVGIGQISSEVPQNLSASRPQDRQFILSSKKLLLSDSGFYLCAWSAGYQETQYFGPGTRLLVL.

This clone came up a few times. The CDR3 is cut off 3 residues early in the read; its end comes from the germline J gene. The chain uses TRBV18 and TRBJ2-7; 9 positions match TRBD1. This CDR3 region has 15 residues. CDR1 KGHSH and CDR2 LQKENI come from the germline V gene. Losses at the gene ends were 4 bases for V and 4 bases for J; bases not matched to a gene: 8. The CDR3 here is CASSLEGQGEYEQYF. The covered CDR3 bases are TGTGCCAGCTCACTAGAGGGACAGGGCGAGTACGAG.

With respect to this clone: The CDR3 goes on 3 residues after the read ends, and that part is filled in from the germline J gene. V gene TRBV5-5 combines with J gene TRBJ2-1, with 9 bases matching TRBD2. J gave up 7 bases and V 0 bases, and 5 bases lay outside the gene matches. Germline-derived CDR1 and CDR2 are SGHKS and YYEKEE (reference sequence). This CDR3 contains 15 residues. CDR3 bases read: TGTGCCAGCAGCTTGGTTCTAGCGGGGAAGAATGAG. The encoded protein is CASSLVLAGKNE. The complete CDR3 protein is CASSLVLAGKNEQFF.

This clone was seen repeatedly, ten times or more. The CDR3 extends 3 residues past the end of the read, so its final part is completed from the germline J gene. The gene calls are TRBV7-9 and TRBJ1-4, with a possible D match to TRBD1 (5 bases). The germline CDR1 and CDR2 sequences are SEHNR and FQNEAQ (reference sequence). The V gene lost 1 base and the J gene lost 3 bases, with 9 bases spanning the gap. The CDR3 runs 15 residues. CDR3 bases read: TGTGCCAGCAGCTTAGAGTTGACAGCTAATGAAAAA. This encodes CASSLELTANEK. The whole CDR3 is CASSLELTANEKLFF.

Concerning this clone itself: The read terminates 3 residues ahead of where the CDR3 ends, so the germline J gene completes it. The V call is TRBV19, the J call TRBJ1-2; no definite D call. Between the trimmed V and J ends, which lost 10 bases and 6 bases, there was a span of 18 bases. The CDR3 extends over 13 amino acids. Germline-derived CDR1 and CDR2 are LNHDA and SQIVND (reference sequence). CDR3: CATTSHLGDGYTF. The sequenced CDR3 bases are TGTGCCACTACGTCCCATCTCGGGGATGGC. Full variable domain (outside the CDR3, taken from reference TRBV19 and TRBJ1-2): DGGITQSPKYLFRKEGQNVTLSCEQNLNHDAMYWYRQDPGQGLRLIYYSQIVNDFQKGDIAEGYSVSREKKESFPLTVTSAQKNPTAFYLCATTSHLGDGYTFGSGTRLTVV.

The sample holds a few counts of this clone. The chain's CDR3 is CASSARDRGTEAFF. The CDR3 DNA, read in part, is TGTGCCAGCTCAGCCCGGGACAGGGGCACTGAA. The chain couples TRBV18 to TRBJ1-1; 10 bases fit TRBD1. Coverage ceases 3 residues before the CDR3 finishes, and the germline J gene fills in the end. The CDR3 runs to 14 residues. With V trimmed by 5 bases and J by 4 bases, 4 bases remained unmatched. Germline CDR1 reads KGHSH; CDR2 reads LQKENI.

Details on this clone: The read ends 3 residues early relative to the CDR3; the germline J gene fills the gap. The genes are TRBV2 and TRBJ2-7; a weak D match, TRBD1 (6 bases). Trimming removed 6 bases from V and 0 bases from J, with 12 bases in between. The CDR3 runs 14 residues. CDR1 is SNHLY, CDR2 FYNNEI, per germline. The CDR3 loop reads CASSPDRSSYEQYF. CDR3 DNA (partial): TGTGCCAGCAGCCCGGACAGAAGCTCCTACGAG.

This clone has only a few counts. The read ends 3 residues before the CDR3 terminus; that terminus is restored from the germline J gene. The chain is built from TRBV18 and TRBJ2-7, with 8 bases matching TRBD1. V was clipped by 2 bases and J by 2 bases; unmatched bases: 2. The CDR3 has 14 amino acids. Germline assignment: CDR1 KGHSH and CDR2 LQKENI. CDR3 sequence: CASSPRDRPYEQYF. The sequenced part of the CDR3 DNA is TGTGCCAGCTCACCAAGGGACAGGCCCTACGAG.